This T cell receptor (beta chain) was sequenced for a study of T cell repertoires in cytomegalovirus infection (dated 2019 in TCRdb). Turning to the overall study: The HLA type of each donor mattered for the analysis, because public TCR beta signatures pointed to carriage of CMV infection along with the matching HLA type. The paper's findings and limits, for the study overall: Cumulative frequency of public TCR beta family members discriminated carriers of CMV infection plus the relevant HLA type in this cohort and an independent approximately 370-donor cohort. In the ex vivo response, HLA-C-restricted CMV-specific TCR beta clonotypes were dominant, and in two of eight donors the single most frequent clonotype came from this HLA-C-restricted group.

The V and J ends are trimmed by 3 bases and 1 base, leaving 9 bases between them. Via the germline V gene, CDR1 is MRHNA and CDR2 SNTAGT. The CDR3 has 14 amino acids, counting the end cysteine and phenylalanine. CDR3 DNA is the only sequence kept; it has 42 bases, read in frame from the first base. Sequencing was carried out with an Illumina HiSeq 1500. The raw public reads went through TCRdb reprocessing: fastp at Q25, MiXCR clone calling, in-frame beta chains kept. Here each entry gathers all rows of one CDR3 protein and keeps the most common genes and DNA. The sample table contains about 450,000 distinct CDR3 sequences; only one count was recorded for around 32% of them. Roughly an eighth of the sample rests with the top ten. Points on this clonotype: What antigen it recognizes has not been identified. No much larger clone exists at a distance of one base, and base qualities are not known.

The rearranged chain carries TRBV6-4 and TRBJ1-1; the D gene identity is not certain. The clonotype originates from a human donor in good health (CMV status not recorded). Some clones in this sample may be carry-over from other donors' samples. The material sequenced was PBMCs. The sequenced DNA: TGTGCCAGCAGTGAAGTCTTAGGGAACACTGAAGCTTTCTTT. Translation gives CASSEVLGNTEAFF.